This T cell receptor beta chain was identified during a study of shared clonotypes between healthy human individuals. Regarding the study as a whole: Generation probabilities were higher for clonotypes shared across all four sorted-subset donors than for unshared ones.

Looked up from germline, CDR1 is MDHEN and CDR2 is SYDVKM. V lost 7 bases, J lost 0 bases, and 13 bases lay in between. The CDR3 covers 14 residues. Remarks on this clone: Antigen: not known. Distinct nucleotide sequences in the sample also encode this CDR3.

Samples underwent the assay at deep level. The genomic DNA of each subset was split evenly across several immunoSEQ plates. TCRdb's copy holds only in-frame clones and misses some; the assay was immunoSEQ multiplex PCR. The sample records roughly 2,000,000 clones, around 93% being singletons. Positively selected for CCR7, the CD45RO-negative cells used as naive CD8 cells excluded terminally differentiated effector memory CD45RA+ cells. The V and J genes are TRBV28 and TRBJ2-7; D tentatively reads TRBD1 or TRBD2 (5 bases each). The material sequenced was naive CD8+ T cells from PBMCs. This clonotype originated in a man between 18 and 35 years old in good health. Some clones in this sample may be carry-over from other donors' samples. For the CDR3, the DNA is TGTGCCAGCACCCTGGCAGGGAGCTCCTACGAGCAGTACTTC. This encodes CASTLAGSSYEQYF. The variable domain in full, with the rest retrieved from reference TRBV28 and TRBJ2-7, is DVKVTQSSRYLVKRTGEKVFLECVQDMDHENMFWYRQDPGLGLRLIYFSYDVKMKEKGDIPEGYSVSREKKERFSLILESASTNQTSMYLCASTLAGSSYEQYFGPGTRLTVT.